This T cell receptor beta chain came from a study of cytomegalovirus exposure and HLA in healthy donors. V lost 3 bases and J lost 6, with 6 bases in between. The CDR3 contains 13 residues. Germline V gene lookup returns CDR1 SNHLY and CDR2 FYNNEI. The study ran its PCR with 60 Vbeta and 13 Jbeta primers. TCRdb keeps only in-frame clones here, not all; method: immunoSEQ multiplex PCR. The sample carries some 180,000 clones, about 80% recorded once. The clonotype was recovered from a young man in good health and CMV-seronegative. What was sequenced was PBMCs. The rearrangement uses TRBV2 and TRBJ1-6, with D hard to call. CDR3 sequence (DNA): TGTGCCAGCAGTGAGAAGAGTAATTCACCCCTCCACTTT. Its translation: CASSEKSNSPLHF.